What follows are 32 T cell receptor beta chains derived from one specimen sequenced in a study of technical replicates of blood from a few donors. The assay was immunoSEQ multiplex PCR, and TCRdb's table has in-frame clones only and misses some. Here the sample spans around 61,000 clones, 75% to 90% being singletons. Sample: PBMCs. Source of these receptors: a human donor in good health. Some clones in this sample may be carry-over from other donors' samples.

This clone came up a few times. The V gene is TRBV7-8, the J gene TRBJ2-5, with D possibly matching TRBD2 (6 bases). The CDR3 spans 16 residues. V was shortened by 4 bases and J by 0 bases, with 15 bases between the two germline ends. Looked up from germline, CDR1 is SGHVS and CDR2 is FQNEAQ. CDR3 amino acids: CASSSKRGGYQETQYF. For the CDR3, the DNA is TGTGCCAGCAGCTCAAAGAGAGGAGGGTACCAAGAGACCCAGTACTTC.

The rearrangement links TRBV2 to TRBJ2-7, with TRBD1 identical over 9 bases. The CDR3 extends over 12 amino acids. After removal of 8 bases from V and 12 bases from J, the junction contained 11 bases not matched to a gene. The V gene's germline CDR1 is SNHLY and CDR2 FYNNEI. The CDR3 bases are TGTGCCAGCCGGACAGGGGAGGGTGGCTCGTACTTC. Translation: CASRTGEGGSYF. Full variable domain (outside the CDR3, taken from reference TRBV2 and TRBJ2-7): EPEVTQTPSHQVTQMGQEVILRCVPISNHLYFYWYRQILGQKVEFLVSFYNNEISEKSEIFDDQFSVERPDGSNFTLKIRSTKLEDSAMYFCASRTGEGGSYFGPGTRLTVT.

Comment on this clone: The junction differs from germline at one of its ends, possibly a read error. V and J are TRBV5-6 and TRBJ1-2; TRBD1 is a possible D gene (6 bases). The V gene's germline CDR1 is SGHDT and CDR2 YYEEEE. The CDR3 has 14 residues. CDR3 sequence: CASSPVRGATEDAF. The CDR3 nucleotides are TGTGCCAGCAGCCCTGTCAGGGGCGCTACCGAGGACGCCTTC.

This sequence joins TRBV5-1 and TRBJ2-7; D possibly corresponds to TRBD2 (6 bases). Per the germline V gene, CDR1 is SGHRS and CDR2 is YFSETQ. The CDR3 has 14 residues. The germline V and J ends were trimmed by 5 bases and 5 bases, with 17 bases remaining between them. The CDR3 DNA sequence: TGCGCCAGCAGGAGGCTGGCGGGGTTGGACGAGCAGTACTTC. This translates into CASRRLAGLDEQYF.

This sequence joins TRBV27 and TRBJ1-6; D perhaps matches TRBD1 (5 bases). The germline V and J ends were trimmed by 0 bases and 6 bases, with 9 bases remaining between them. The CDR3 has 15 residues. The germline CDR1 and CDR2 sequences are MNHEY and SMNVEV (reference sequence). The CDR3: CASSLSTQGNSPLHF. The CDR3 DNA reads as TGTGCCAGCAGTTTATCAACGCAGGGTAATTCACCCCTCCACTTT.

The gene calls are TRBV12-5 and TRBJ2-5, with TRBD2 matching over 10 bases. Germline V gene lookup returns CDR1 LGHNT and CDR2 FRNRAP. V shed 6 bases and J 2 bases; nucleotides not matched to a gene: 6. This CDR3 contains 15 residues. CDR3 loop: CASGPSGGPQETQYF. CDR3 DNA sequence: TGTGCTAGTGGCCCTAGCGGGGGACCACAAGAGACCCAGTACTTC.

This clone was seen once. V usage is TRBV4-1 and J usage is TRBJ2-5, with 7 bases aligning to TRBD2. Looked up from germline, CDR1 is MGHRA and CDR2 is YSYEKL. This CDR3 contains 15 residues. Trimming cost V 1 base and J 4 bases; bases outside gene matches: 6. CDR3 sequence (DNA): TGCGCCAGCAGCCAAGGTCGAGGGAGGGGAGAGACCCAGTACTTC. Its protein product is CASSQGRGRGETQYF.

The chain combines TRBV5-1 with TRBJ2-3; TRBD2 agrees at 7 bases. This CDR3 has 14 amino acids. The germline V gene has CDR1 SGHRS and CDR2 YFSETQ. V shed 1 base, J shed 6 bases, and the junction held 5 bases outside the gene matches. CDR3 in amino acids: CASSLTGRDDTQYF. The CDR3 coding sequence is TGCGCCAGCAGCTTGACGGGGAGGGACGATACGCAGTATTTT.

The chain combines TRBV7-2 with TRBJ2-2; 9 positions agree with TRBD2. V trimming: 3 bases; J trimming: 4 bases; junction bases outside the gene matches: 9. Germline V gene sequence: CDR1 SGHTA, CDR2 FQGNSA. This CDR3 has 17 residues. The CDR3 DNA reads TGTGCCAGCAGCTTTTTCAGGGCGGGAGGGGTCACCGGGGAGCTGTTTTTT. The encoded protein is CASSFFRAGGVTGELFF.

This clone has a handful of counts. J is TRBJ1-2 and V is TRBV9; 9 positions agree with TRBD1. The CDR3 extends over 15 amino acids. Germline loops: CDR1 SGDLS, CDR2 YYNGEE. V was clipped by 3 bases and J by 3 bases; unmatched bases: 6. CDR3 residues: CASSAHRGRDYGYTF. The CDR3 DNA reads TGTGCCAGCAGCGCCCACAGGGGGCGCGACTATGGCTACACCTTC.

This chain uses TRBV9 with TRBJ2-7, with D unclear. Per the germline V gene, CDR1 is SGDLS and CDR2 is YYNGEE. This CDR3 region has 12 residues. V lost 2 bases, J lost 4 bases, and 7 bases lay in between. The CDR3 nucleotides are TGTGCCAGCAGCGTCACAGAGTACGAGCAGTACTTC. It encodes CASSVTEYEQYF.

V gene TRBV7-9 combines with J gene TRBJ2-5; 15 bases are shared with TRBD2. The V and J ends lost 4 bases and 5 bases, in that order; junction bases with no gene match: 11. CDR3 length: 18 amino acids. The V gene's germline CDR1 is SEHNR and CDR2 FQNEAQ (reference sequence). The DNA of the CDR3 is TGTGCCAGCAGCTCCACCTCCGGACTAGCGGGAGGGCCGGAGACCCAGTACTTC. Translation: CASSSTSGLAGGPETQYF.

CDR3 nucleotide sequence: TGTGCCTGGAGTCGGGCCCGGCAGGGGGGTGGAGAGCAGTACTTC. Amino acid sequence: CAWSRARQGGGEQYF. The chain combines TRBV30 with TRBJ2-7; the D gene is possibly TRBD1 (7 bases). This CDR3 is built from 15 residues. Trimming removed 2 bases from V and 7 bases from J, with 21 bases in between. Germline V lookup: CDR1 GTSNPN, CDR2 SVGIG (reference sequence).

The chain couples TRBV2 to TRBJ2-1; TRBD2 is a possible D gene (6 bases). CDR1 and CDR2 (germline): SNHLY, FYNNEI. This CDR3 spans 16 amino acids. Trimming left V 6 bases short and J 0 bases short, with 15 bases between. The CDR3 loop is CASRREDRSSYNEQFF. In DNA form, the CDR3 reads TGTGCCAGCAGGAGGGAGGATCGGAGCTCCTACAATGAGCAGTTCTTC.

This chain connects TRBV5-1 to TRBJ2-7; TRBD2 might be the D (6 bases). Germline CDR1 and CDR2: SGHRS and YFSETQ. Trimming pared 1 base from V and 2 bases from J, leaving 13 bases between. The CDR3 spans 15 residues. The CDR3 reads CASSLTGTATYEQYF. The DNA for the CDR3 is TGCGCCAGCAGCTTGACCGGGACTGCAACCTACGAGCAGTACTTC.

V is TRBV27 and J is TRBJ1-1, with D unresolved. CDR3 length: 14 residues. Per the germline V gene, CDR1 is MNHEY and CDR2 is SMNVEV (reference sequence). V lost 0 bases and J 1 base, leaving 6 bases between the germline ends. The CDR3 loop is CASSLSGTNTEAFF. CDR3 in DNA: TGTGCCAGCAGTTTATCGGGCACGAACACTGAAGCTTTCTTT.

This rearrangement joins TRBV7-3 to TRBJ1-6, with D uncertain. The CDR3 spans 11 residues. Trimming took off 6 bases at V and 9 bases at J, with 6 bases between the two ends. From germline, CDR1 is SGHTA and CDR2 FQGTGA. In DNA, the CDR3 is TGTGCCAGCAGTCCCTTTTCACCCCTCCACTTT. Translation: CASSPFSPLHF.

This rearrangement joins TRBV11-2 to TRBJ1-1; D remains unclear. The length of the CDR3 is 14 residues. V lost 3 bases, J lost 1 base, and 9 bases lay in between. Germline V gene lookup returns CDR1 SGHAT and CDR2 FQNNGV. The CDR3 sequence is CASSFSRGNTEAFF. The DNA for the CDR3 is TGTGCCAGCAGCTTTTCCCGGGGGAACACTGAAGCTTTCTTT.

The rearrangement links TRBV4-3 to TRBJ2-1; TRBD1 agrees at 7 bases. The V gene's germline CDR1 is LGHNA and CDR2 YSLEER. Trimming at V came to 0 bases and at J to 9 bases, leaving 2 bases not matched to a gene. There are 13 residues in the CDR3. CDR3 DNA: TGCGCCAGCAGCCAAGACAGGGGGTTTGAGCAGTTCTTC. It translates to CASSQDRGFEQFF.

In its sample, this clone was seen once. The chain has TRBV6-6 and TRBJ1-2; unclear D gene. V lost 0 bases and J 8 bases, leaving 13 bases between the germline ends. Germline V gene lookup returns CDR1 MNHNY and CDR2 SVGAGI (reference sequence). This CDR3 comprises 14 residues. The CDR3, as DNA: TGTGCCAGCAGTTACTCACAGAGCCTTCAAGGCTACACCTTC. It translates to CASSYSQSLQGYTF.

The chain couples TRBV2 to TRBJ2-5; weak D call: TRBD1 (5 bases). This CDR3 comprises 14 residues. Germline V gene lookup returns CDR1 SNHLY and CDR2 FYNNEI. V shed 4 bases and J shed 1 base, with 10 bases lying between them. CDR3 amino acids: CASSGQLAQETQYF. CDR3 nucleotides: TGTGCCAGCAGTGGACAGCTGGCCCAAGAGACCCAGTACTTC.

The chain joins TRBV27 to TRBJ2-1; D is unclear. The CDR3 length is 15 residues. Trimming removed 0 bases at V and 7 bases at J, with 13 bases between. Germline loops: CDR1 MNHEY, CDR2 SMNVEV (reference sequence). The CDR3 loop is CASSLSSTARNEQFF. The CDR3 coding sequence is TGTGCCAGCAGTTTATCATCTACCGCTAGGAATGAGCAGTTCTTC.

This clone was counted a single time. This rearrangement joins TRBV11-2 to TRBJ1-6, with 9 bases that match TRBD1. Trimming cost V 5 bases and J 9 bases; bases outside gene matches: 8. Germline CDR1 is SGHAT and CDR2 is FQNNGV. CDR3 length equals 15 residues. CDR3 DNA: TGTGCCAGCAGCCCAGGACAGGGGAACACTTCACCCCTCCACTTT. This translates into CASSPGQGNTSPLHF. The full variable domain, with the rest looked up from reference TRBV11-2 and TRBJ1-6, is EAGVAQSPRYKIIEKRQSVAFWCNPISGHATLYWYQQILGQGPKLLIQFQNNGVVDDSQLPKDRFSAERLKGVDSTLKIQPAKLEDSAVYLCASSPGQGNTSPLHFGNGTRLTVT.

This chain uses TRBV2 with TRBJ2-7; the match to TRBD1 covers 9 bases. J gave up 1 base and V 5 bases, and 6 bases lay outside the gene matches. Germline V gives CDR1 SNHLY, CDR2 FYNNEI. The length of the CDR3 is 15 residues. CDR3 residues: CASSKGQGPSYEQYF. The CDR3, as DNA: TGTGCCAGCAGTAAGGGACAGGGCCCTTCCTACGAGCAGTACTTC. The entire variable domain, with the rest obtained from reference TRBV2 and TRBJ2-7, is as follows: EPEVTQTPSHQVTQMGQEVILRCVPISNHLYFYWYRQILGQKVEFLVSFYNNEISEKSEIFDDQFSVERPDGSNFTLKIRSTKLEDSAMYFCASSKGQGPSYEQYFGPGTRLTVT.

The rearrangement uses TRBV2 and TRBJ2-2; 8 bases are shared with TRBD1. Per germline, CDR1 SNHLY and CDR2 FYNNEI. The CDR3 sequence is 15 residues long. The junction had 9 bases not matched to a gene; V was cut back by 6 bases and J by 6 bases. The DNA of the CDR3 is TGTGCCAGCAGGGACAGGACAGGGTGGCCCGGGGAGCTGTTTTTT. Protein: CASRDRTGWPGELFF.

The chain links TRBV13 to TRBJ2-3, with 8 bases matching TRBD1. V lost 0 bases and J lost 4; bases outside the gene matches: 9. Germline CDR1 reads PRHDT; CDR2 reads FYEKMQ (reference sequence). The CDR3 is 17 amino acids. Written as DNA, the CDR3 is TGTGCCAGCAGCTTAGGCGGGGGCAGGGGGCTAGCAGATACGCAGTATTTT. Protein: CASSLGGGRGLADTQYF.

V usage is TRBV6-6 and J usage is TRBJ2-7, with 9 bases aligning to TRBD1. The CDR3 runs to 15 residues. V was pared by 2 bases and J by 1 base, with 3 bases of the junction left unmatched. Germline V gene lookup returns CDR1 MNHNY and CDR2 SVGAGI (reference sequence). For the CDR3, the DNA is TGTGCCAGCAGTTACGGGGGACAGGGTTCCTACGAGCAGTACTTC. Amino acids: CASSYGGQGSYEQYF.

This chain uses TRBV6-1 with TRBJ2-3, with a weak D call TRBD2 (7 bases). Per the germline V gene, CDR1 is MNHNS and CDR2 is SASEGT. V gave up 2 bases and J gave up 3 bases, with 18 bases separating them. The CDR3 sequence is 17 residues long. CDR3 residues: CASSEIMRGGRTDTQYF. The DNA for the CDR3 is TGTGCCAGCAGTGAAATCATGAGGGGGGGTCGGACAGATACGCAGTATTTT.

J is TRBJ2-5 and V is TRBV10-3; 7 bases are shared with TRBD1. The length of the CDR3 is 12 residues. Germline CDR1 and CDR2: ENHRY and SYGVKD. V shed 10 bases and J 0 bases; nucleotides not matched to a gene: 2. The DNA for the CDR3 is TGTGCCACGGGACAGCACCAAGAGACCCAGTACTTC. Protein product: CATGQHQETQYF.

The genes are TRBV2 and TRBJ2-3; TRBD1 might be the D (6 bases). The CDR3 is 17 residues long. V was shortened by 5 bases and J by 1 base, with 19 bases between the two germline ends. Germline CDR1 is SNHLY and CDR2 is FYNNEI. This chain's CDR3 is CASSRSDRYFGTDTQYF. CDR3 coding DNA: TGTGCCAGCAGTCGGTCCGACAGGTACTTCGGCACAGATACGCAGTATTTT.

The genes are TRBV4-2 and TRBJ2-5, with 12 bases lining up with TRBD2. After removal of 4 bases from V and 4 bases from J, the junction contained 7 bases not matched to a gene. CDR3 length: 16 residues. Germline-derived CDR1 and CDR2 are LGHNA and YNFKEQ. As DNA, the CDR3 is TGTGCCAGCAGCCCCGCTAGCGGGAGGGGGATAGAGACCCAGTACTTC. Translated, it gives CASSPASGRGIETQYF.

The chain joins TRBV7-9 to TRBJ2-3; 10 positions match TRBD2. This CDR3 is 16 amino acids long. Germline V gene data show CDR1 as SEHNR and CDR2 as FQNEAQ (reference sequence). The ends lost 2 bases at V and 0 bases at J; junction bases unmatched: 2. CDR3 DNA sequence: TGTGCCAGCAGCTTAAGCGGGGGGGCTAGCACAGATACGCAGTATTTT. It specifies CASSLSGGASTDTQYF. The full variable domain, completed using reference TRBV7-9 and TRBJ2-3, is DTGVSQNPRHKITKRGQNVTFRCDPISEHNRLYWYRQTLGQGPEFLTYFQNEAQLEKSRLLSDRFSAERPKGSFSTLEIQRTEQGDSAMYLCASSLSGGASTDTQYFGPGTRLTVL.